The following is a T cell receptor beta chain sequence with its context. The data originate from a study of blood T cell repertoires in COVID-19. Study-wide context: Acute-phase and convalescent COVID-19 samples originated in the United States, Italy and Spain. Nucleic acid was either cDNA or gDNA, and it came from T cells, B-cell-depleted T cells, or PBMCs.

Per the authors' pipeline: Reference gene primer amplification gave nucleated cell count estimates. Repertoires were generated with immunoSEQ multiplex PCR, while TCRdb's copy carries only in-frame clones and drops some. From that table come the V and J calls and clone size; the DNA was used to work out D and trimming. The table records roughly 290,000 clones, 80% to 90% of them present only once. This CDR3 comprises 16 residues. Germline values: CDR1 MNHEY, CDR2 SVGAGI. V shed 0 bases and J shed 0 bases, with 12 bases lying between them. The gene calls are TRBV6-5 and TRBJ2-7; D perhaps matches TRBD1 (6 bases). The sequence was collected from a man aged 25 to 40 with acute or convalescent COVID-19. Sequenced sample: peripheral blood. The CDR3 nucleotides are TGTGCCAGCAGTTACTCGAGTAGGGGGAGCTCCTACGAGCAGTACTTC. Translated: CASSYSSRGSSYEQYF.